These 8 T cell receptor beta chains came from one sample sequenced in a study of T cells in Graves' hyperthyroidism and ophthalmopathy. Amplification of TCR beta CDR3 regions was performed using RNA transcripts as template. HTBI primers were the set used in a first-round RT-PCR of the TCR CDR3. TCRdb re-called the multiplex PCR reads through MiXCR, storing one row per CDR3 protein. The table lists some 770,000 distinct CDR3 sequences, about a sixth of them singletons, with under 8.5% in the top ten. What was sequenced was blood. These receptors were taken from a man between 18 and 29 years old with Graves' hyperthyroidism.

This clonotype was picked up many times. The chain recombines TRBV18 with TRBJ2-1, with TRBD2 identical over 10 bases. Germline trimming cut 5 bases from V and 9 bases from J; bases unmatched to any gene: 7. The length of the CDR3 is 14 residues. Germline values: CDR1 KGHSH, CDR2 LQKENI. The CDR3 DNA reads TGTGCCAGCTCAGAGCTAGCGGGAGTTCGTGAGCAGTTCTTC. It yields the protein CASSELAGVREQFF.

This clonotype showed up just a few times. The junction does not match germline at one end; this may be a read error. The chain has TRBV6-2 or TRBV6-3 and TRBJ2-7; 9 bases fit TRBD1. CDR1 and CDR2 from the germline V gene are MNHEY and SVGEGT. The CDR3 contains 14 residues. CDR3 loop: CACSDPGTGYEQYF. The DNA of the CDR3 is TGTGCCTGCAGTGACCCCGGGACAGGGTACGAGCAGTACTTC.

The rearrangement uses TRBV7-9 and TRBJ2-5; tentatively, D is TRBD2 (5 bases). V gave up 2 bases and J gave up 4 bases, with 17 bases separating them. CDR3 length equals 16 residues. Per the germline V gene, CDR1 is SEHNR and CDR2 is FQNEAQ (reference sequence). The CDR3 spells CASSLQFPLSAETQYF. Written as DNA, the CDR3 is TGTGCCAGCAGCTTACAGTTCCCCCTTAGCGCAGAGACCCAGTACTTC.

The genes are TRBV13 and TRBJ2-5; 9 bases map to TRBD2. Germline values: CDR1 PRHDT, CDR2 FYEKMQ (reference sequence). V shed 3 bases, J shed 5 bases, and the junction held 16 bases outside the gene matches. There are 18 residues in the CDR3. The CDR3 here is CASSFRPFAGGPRETQYF. Written as DNA, the CDR3 is TGTGCCAGCAGCTTCCGGCCTTTTGCGGGAGGGCCCAGGGAGACCCAGTACTTC.

This clonotype came up a few times. The chain combines TRBV5-1 with TRBJ2-7; D not certain. Germline CDR1 and CDR2: SGHRS and YFSETQ. The germline V and J ends were trimmed by 0 bases and 4 bases, with 11 bases remaining between them. The CDR3 is 14 amino acids. This CDR3 is CASSLGQTFYEQYF. The CDR3 nucleotides are TGCGCCAGCAGCTTGGGACAAACTTTTTACGAGCAGTACTTC.

The rearrangement links TRBV20-1 to TRBJ2-5, with D possibly being TRBD2 (7 bases). V lost 5 bases, J lost 5 bases, and 33 bases lay in between. Per the germline V gene, CDR1 is DFQATT and CDR2 is SNEGSKA (reference sequence). CDR3 length: 19 amino acids. CDR3 sequence (DNA): TGCAGTGCTTTTTCCCCTCTTGGGGGCTGGAGGGAGGGACTGGAGACCCAGTACTTC. Encoded protein: CSAFSPLGGWREGLETQYF.

The sample holds many counts of this clonotype. The chain couples TRBV28 to TRBJ1-5; TRBD1 might be the D (6 bases). The CDR3 length is 17 residues. V was cut by 1 base and J by 9 bases, with 22 bases left in between. The germline CDR1 and CDR2 sequences are MDHEN and SYDVKM. As DNA, the CDR3 is TGTGCCAGCAGTTTATCACACAATAGGGGGGGGGGTCGGCCCCAGCATTTT. Translating gives CASSLSHNRGGGRPQHF.

Comment on this clonotype: A much larger clone lies a single base off, so this may be a read error. The genes are TRBV2 and TRBJ2-1, with D tentatively TRBD2 (6 bases). The germline gives CDR1 SNHLY, CDR2 FYNNEI. The CDR3 contains 15 residues. CDR3 nucleotide sequence: TGTGCCAGCAGTGATGGGGGGAGCTCCTACAATAAGCAGTTCTTC. Translated, it gives CASSDGGSSYNKQFF.